This TCR beta chain was sequenced in a study of T cell responses to AZD1222 COVID-19 vaccine (dated by TCRdb to the early 2020s). Describing the broader study: AZD1222 recipients with second doses at about 4 weeks or about 12 weeks were pooled, because spike-specific TCR depth and breadth did not differ between schedules. Enrollment into the trials was organized by age into subgroups of 18-55, 56-69 and 70-plus years, and those subgroups contained roughly 160, 29 and 62 TCR-sequenced participants, respectively. TCR sequencing covered some 240 trial participants: about 210 given two doses of AZD1222 and 26 given two doses of MenACWY control vaccine.

V and J lose 2 bases and 7 bases, and a span of 9 bases separates them. The germline V gene (reference sequence) specifies GTSNPN as CDR1 and SVGIG as CDR2. The CDR3 holds 12 amino acids from the cysteine to the phenylalanine. CDR3 DNA only is kept here, 36 bases in frame from base 1. This clone was found a few times. Its binding antigen is unknown. Per-nucleotide qualities are absent, and no much larger clonotype sits a single base away. Paper-wide results and their limitations: In the small 56-69-year group, the increase in depth fell short of significance, most likely because of low power. The whole spike protein was spanned by vaccine-associated CD4 TCRs, and dominant responses were seen in regions 160-218 and 743-854. Conclusions about previously exposed vaccinees are limited because only a handful of AZD1222 recipients were SARS-CoV-2 seropositive at baseline. Because no samples from the day 14 peak response were available, repertoires could be characterized only after the peak T cell response. Participants were mostly white British and included more females than males, and it was suggested by the authors that clonal diversity may have been underestimated. After two AZD1222 doses, spike-specific TCR breadth and depth were significantly higher than at day 0 and than in MenACWY recipients. Epitopes outside the regions mutated in the B.1.351 and B.1.1.7 variants were reportedly recognized by nearly half of the unique spike-specific TCRs.

The time point label on this specimen signifies: baseline before first vaccination. Vaccinee samples were obtained from the UK trials COV001 and COV002, which included a single-blind randomized controlled phase 2/3 trial of AZD1222 (ChAdOx1 nCoV-19) in healthy adults. For TCRbeta chain sequencing, PBMC samples from trial participants were taken at day 0 and at day 28 after the second dose. The CDR3 regions of human TCRbeta chains were subjected to immunosequencing. As for the original processing: TCRs in the repertoires were compared against a reference library of SARS-CoV-2-specific TCRs that had been generated with the MIRA antigen-specificity platform. Breadth was defined as the fraction of unique TCRs that were SARS-CoV-2-associated, and depth was defined as the fraction of total T cells that were SARS-CoV-2-associated. Using the MIRA data, each spike-specific TCR was assigned both to the spike region to which the TCR was reactive and to a CD4 or CD8 class. Log10-transformed breadth and depth values were compared by one-way ANOVA with Sidak's multiple comparisons tests. Entries here come from immuneACCESS through TCRdb and include only in-frame sequences with V and J called. Some clones fail to appear in such tables; in the studies checked, an unresolved V gene covers under half of the shortfall, and the cause of the remainder is unknown. That table gives V, J and clone size, and the DNA gave D and trimming. This sample lists fewer than 150,000 clones; roughly 84% were detected once. The ten largest clones take up 1% to 1.5% of the sample.

This receptor was obtained from an adult in good health. The specimen comprised peripheral blood, sampled on day 0 of AZD1222 vaccination. The V and J genes are TRBV30 and TRBJ1-5; a tentative D match to TRBD1 spans 5 bases. The nucleotides are TGTGCCTGGAGTTACGGGACCCAGCCCCAGCATTTT. Its coded protein is CAWSYGTQPQHF.